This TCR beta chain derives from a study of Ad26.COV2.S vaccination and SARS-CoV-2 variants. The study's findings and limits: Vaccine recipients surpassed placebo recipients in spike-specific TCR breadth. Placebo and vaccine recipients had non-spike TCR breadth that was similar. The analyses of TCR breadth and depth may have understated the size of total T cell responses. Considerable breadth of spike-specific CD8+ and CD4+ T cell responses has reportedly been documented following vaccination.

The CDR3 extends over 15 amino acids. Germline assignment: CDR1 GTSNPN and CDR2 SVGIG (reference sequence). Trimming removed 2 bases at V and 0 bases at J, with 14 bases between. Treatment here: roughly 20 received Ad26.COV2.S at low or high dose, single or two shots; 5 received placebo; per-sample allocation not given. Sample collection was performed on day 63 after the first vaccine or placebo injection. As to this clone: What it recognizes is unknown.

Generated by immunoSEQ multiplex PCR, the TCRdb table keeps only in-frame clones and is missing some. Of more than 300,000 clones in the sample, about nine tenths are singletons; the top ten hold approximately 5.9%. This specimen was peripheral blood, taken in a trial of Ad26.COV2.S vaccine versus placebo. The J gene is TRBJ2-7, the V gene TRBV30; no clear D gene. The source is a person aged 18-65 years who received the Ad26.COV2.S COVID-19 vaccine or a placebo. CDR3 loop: CAWSSGIGVSYEQYF. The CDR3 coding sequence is TGTGCCTGGAGTTCTGGGATTGGTGTCTCCTACGAGCAGTACTTC.